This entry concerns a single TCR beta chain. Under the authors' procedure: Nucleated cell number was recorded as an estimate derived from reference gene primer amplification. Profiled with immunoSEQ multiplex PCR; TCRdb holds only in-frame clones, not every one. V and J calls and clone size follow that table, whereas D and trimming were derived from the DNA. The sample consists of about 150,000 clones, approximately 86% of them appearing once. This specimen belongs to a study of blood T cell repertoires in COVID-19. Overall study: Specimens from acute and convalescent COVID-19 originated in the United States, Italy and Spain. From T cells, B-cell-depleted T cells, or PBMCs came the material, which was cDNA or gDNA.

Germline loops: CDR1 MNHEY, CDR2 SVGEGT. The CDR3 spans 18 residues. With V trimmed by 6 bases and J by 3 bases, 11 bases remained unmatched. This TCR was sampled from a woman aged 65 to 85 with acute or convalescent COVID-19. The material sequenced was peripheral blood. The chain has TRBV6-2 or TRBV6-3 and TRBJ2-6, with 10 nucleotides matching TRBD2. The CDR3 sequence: CASSHQSGGAGGANVLTF. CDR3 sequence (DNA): TGTGCCAGCAGCCACCAAAGCGGGGGGGCCGGTGGGGCCAACGTCCTGACTTTC.